This is a list of T cell receptor beta chains from one sample in a study of control samples from healthy donors and cancer patients. Assay: immunoSEQ multiplex PCR; the TCRdb copy retains only in-frame clones and omits some. Of about 130,000 clones in the sample, nearly 90% were seen once. Specimen: blood. These receptor sequences come from a man between 50 and 59 years old in good health. CDR3s include the opening cysteine and the closing phenylalanine or tryptophan.

V gene,J gene,CDR3 protein
TRBV2,TRBJ2-6,CASSEALRRAGANVLTF
TRBV18,TRBJ1-5,CASSPQGREGNQPQHF
TRBV10-3,TRBJ2-1,CAISESQDHYNEQFF
TRBV28,TRBJ1-6,CASTSSKSRSYNSPLHF
TRBV6-6,TRBJ1-2,CASSPIVAYGYTF
TRBV7-9,TRBJ1-4,CASSLEQGVSEKLFF
TRBV9,TRBJ1-6,CASSVDHLPNSPLHF
TRBV2,TRBJ1-4,CASKESTGFSEKLFF
TRBV24-1,TRBJ1-1,CATSDWNTEAFF
TRBV18,TRBJ1-1,CASSPPGANTEAFF